This T cell receptor (beta chain) was observed in a study of cytomegalovirus exposure and HLA in healthy donors. TCRdb keeps only in-frame clones here, not all; method: immunoSEQ multiplex PCR. The sample has some 260,000 clones; around 90% are singletons. The CDR3 totals 15 residues. Trimming left V 0 bases short and J 1 base short, with 7 bases between. The germline CDR1 and CDR2 sequences are SGHRS and YFSETQ. With regard to this clone: Its target is unknown.

Study outcomes and limitations: Clusters of TCRs from the first cohort tended to co-occur in the 120 or so validation repertoires (as a later analysis found). According to the study, roughly 160 TCR beta chains were cytomegalovirus-associated. Rarity marked most TCR sequences, yet some public TCRs occurred in many donors. Through in vitro validation, a few CMV-associated chains were shown to be specific for CMV antigens.

The sequence was obtained from a woman aged 25 to 39 in good health and CMV-seronegative. This rearrangement joins TRBV5-1 to TRBJ2-2; D unclear. Sequencing was performed on PBMCs. CDR3 nucleotide sequence: TGCGCCAGCAGCTTGGGTCAGATGAACACCGGGGAGCTGTTTTTT. Amino acid sequence: CASSLGQMNTGELFF.